This T cell receptor (beta chain) stems from a study of OX40 agonist ivuxolimab in advanced cancers. Data came from immunoSEQ multiplex PCR; TCRdb stores just in-frame clones and leaves some out. Of 80,000 to 100,000 clones listed, approximately 91% were seen once; the top ten hold about 0.35%. Trimming left V 6 bases short and J 0 bases short, with 6 bases between. This CDR3 contains 13 residues. Germline V gene lookup returns CDR1 MDHEN and CDR2 SYDVKM. This specimen consisted of CD4+ or CD8+ T cells sorted from blood, obtained in a trial of the OX40 agonist ivuxolimab. This chain connects TRBV28 to TRBJ1-5; D might be TRBD1 (5 bases). The source of this sequence is an adult with an advanced solid tumor such as melanoma, head and neck, liver or kidney cancer. CDR3 in DNA: TGTGCCAGCAGACAGGATAGCAATCAGCCCCAGCATTTT. It is translated as CASRQDSNQPQHF.